This T cell receptor beta chain was sequenced during a study of blood T cell repertoires in COVID-19. Study-level information: PBMCs, B-cell-depleted T cells, or T cells provided the cDNA or gDNA that made up the material.

The CDR3 spans 13 residues. Per the germline V gene, CDR1 is SNHLY and CDR2 is FYNNEI. V dropped 7 bases and J dropped 5 bases, with 14 bases sitting between them. Sequencing was performed with immunoSEQ multiplex PCR; in TCRdb, only in-frame clones are kept and a portion is missing. The sample has approximately 480,000 clones, roughly 89% seen once; the top ten hold roughly 0.9%. The chain carries TRBV2 and TRBJ2-5; D gene ambiguous. Sequencing input: peripheral blood. The TCR originated in a man between 18 and 35 years old with COVID-19, enrolled during active disease. The CDR3: CASMFRLEETQYF. In nucleotides, the CDR3 is TGTGCCAGCATGTTTCGTCTCGAGGAGACCCAGTACTTC.